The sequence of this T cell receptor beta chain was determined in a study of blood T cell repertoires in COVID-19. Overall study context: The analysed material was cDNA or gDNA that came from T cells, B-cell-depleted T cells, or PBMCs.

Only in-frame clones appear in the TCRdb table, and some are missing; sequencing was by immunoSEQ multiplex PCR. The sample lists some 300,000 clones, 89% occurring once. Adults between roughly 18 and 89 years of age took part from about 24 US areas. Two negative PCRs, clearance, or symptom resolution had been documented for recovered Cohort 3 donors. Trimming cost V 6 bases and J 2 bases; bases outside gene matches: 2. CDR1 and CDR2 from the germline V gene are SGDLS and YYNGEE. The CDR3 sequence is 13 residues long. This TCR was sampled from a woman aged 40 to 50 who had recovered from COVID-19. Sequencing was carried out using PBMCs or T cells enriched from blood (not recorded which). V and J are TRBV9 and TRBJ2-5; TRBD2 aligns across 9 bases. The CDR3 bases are TGTGCCAGCACTAGCGGGACTCAAGAGACCCAGTACTTC. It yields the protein CASTSGTQETQYF.